These 22 T cell receptor beta chains came from one sample sequenced in a study of early T cells in non-severe SARS-CoV-2 infection. One entry per CDR3 protein, called by TCRdb with MiXCR from the 5' RACE reads. The profile shows tens of thousands of distinct CDR3 sequences, about 7.7% of them singletons. The specimen comprised whole blood, sampled at baseline. The receptors were gathered from an adult who was a healthcare worker with PCR-confirmed SARS-CoV-2 infection or an uninfected control (not recorded which).

This chain links TRBV11-3 with TRBJ1-3, with a weak D call TRBD1 (5 bases). V shed 4 bases and J shed 4 bases, with 8 bases lying between them. The CDR3 is 13 amino acids. CDR1 SGHNT and CDR2 YENEEA come from the germline V gene. The CDR3 is CASSSDRGNTIYF. The CDR3, as DNA: TGTGCCAGCAGCTCTGACAGAGGAAACACCATATATTTT. Complete variable domain (other parts from reference TRBV11-3 and TRBJ1-3): EAGVVQSPRYKIIEKKQPVAFWCNPISGHNTLYWYLQNLGQGPELLIRYENEEAVDDSQLPKDRFSAERLKGVDSTLKIQPAELGDSAVYLCASSSDRGNTIYFGEGSWLTVV.

The rearrangement uses TRBV10-2 and TRBJ2-1; no reliable D call. The CDR3 has 15 residues. The V gene lost 3 bases and the J gene lost 6 bases, with 15 bases spanning the gap. Germline-derived CDR1 and CDR2 are WSHSY and SAAADI. The CDR3 DNA reads TGCGCCAGCAGTGATAGGGCCCTGAAGACCAATGAGCAGTTCTTC. It is translated as CASSDRALKTNEQFF.

The gene calls are TRBV29-1 and TRBJ2-3; maybe TRBD2 (6 bases). The CDR3 spans 14 residues. Deletions cut 3 bases from V and 3 bases from J, with 13 bases between. Germline CDR1 and CDR2: SQVTM and ANQGSEA. The CDR3 is CSVDQEGLTDTQYF. The DNA for the CDR3 is TGCAGCGTTGACCAGGAGGGCCTTACAGATACGCAGTATTTT.

This clonotype was detected a few times. This chain joins TRBV5-1 and TRBJ2-4; TRBD2 might be the D (5 bases). The V gene's germline CDR1 is SGHRS and CDR2 YFSETQ. The V end lost 2 bases, the J end lost 6 bases, and 21 bases lay between the germline ends. The CDR3 sequence is 17 residues long. CDR3 sequence: CASSFLDSTPERNIQYF. The CDR3 bases are TGCGCCAGCAGCTTTCTGGACTCGACGCCTGAGAGAAACATTCAGTACTTC.

In its sample, this clonotype was seen many times. This chain connects TRBV6-2 or TRBV6-3 to TRBJ2-6; D remains unclear. Germline CDR1 reads MNHEY; CDR2 reads SVGEGT. The CDR3 has 14 amino acids. V lost 7 bases to trimming and J lost 0 bases, with 7 bases between them. CDR3 in amino acids: CASTHSSGANVLTF. Written as DNA, the CDR3 is TGTGCCAGCACTCATAGCTCTGGGGCCAACGTCCTGACTTTC.

This sequence joins TRBV19 and TRBJ1-2, with D possibly being TRBD1 (5 bases). Trimming removed 4 bases from V and 11 bases from J, with 17 bases in between. Germline V lookup: CDR1 LNHDA, CDR2 SQIVND (reference sequence). CDR3 length equals 13 residues. The CDR3 here is CASSNRDVPLYTF. The DNA for the CDR3 is TGTGCCAGTAGTAACCGGGACGTTCCTCTGTACACCTTC. Using reference TRBV19 and TRBJ1-2 for the parts outside the CDR3, the full variable domain is DGGITQSPKYLFRKEGQNVTLSCEQNLNHDAMYWYRQDPGQGLRLIYYSQIVNDFQKGDIAEGYSVSREKKESFPLTVTSAQKNPTAFYLCASSNRDVPLYTFGSGTRLTVV.

J is TRBJ2-1 and V is TRBV7-9; TRBD1 matches 8 bases. The junction had 3 bases not matched to a gene; V was cut back by 5 bases and J by 0 bases. There are 15 residues in the CDR3. In germline, CDR1 is SEHNR, CDR2 FQNEAQ (reference sequence). CDR3: CASSSGQGSYNEQFF. The CDR3 DNA sequence: TGTGCCAGCAGCAGCGGACAGGGCTCCTACAATGAGCAGTTCTTC.

This clonotype was seen only a few times. This rearrangement joins TRBV7-2 to TRBJ1-2, with TRBD1 identical over 8 bases. Germline values: CDR1 SGHTA, CDR2 FQGNSA. CDR3 size: 13 residues. Trimming took 5 bases from V and 3 from J; bases not matched to a gene: 2. CDR3 coding DNA: TGTGCCAGCAGCAAACAGGGGGACTATGGCTACACCTTC. This encodes CASSKQGDYGYTF.

This clonotype was seen ten or more times. CDR3 residues: CASSLYPSGILFF. The DNA for the CDR3 is TGTGCCAGCAGCTTATATCCTAGCGGGATCCTGTTTTTT. This chain connects TRBV7-9 to TRBJ2-2; TRBD2 agrees at 9 bases. V lost 2 bases and J lost 14; bases outside the gene matches: 6. The CDR3 sequence is 13 residues long. Germline lookup yields CDR1 SEHNR and CDR2 FQNEAQ (reference sequence).

The chain combines TRBV20-1 with TRBJ2-1; 13 bases are shared with TRBD2. Germline assignment: CDR1 DFQATT and CDR2 SNEGSKA (reference sequence). The CDR3 is 16 residues long. Trimming at V came to 3 bases and at J to 6 bases, leaving 8 bases not matched to a gene. CDR3 nucleotide sequence: TGCAGTGCTAGGGCTGGACTAGCGGGAGTCGGCAATGAGCAGTTCTTC. It codes for CSARAGLAGVGNEQFF.

This clonotype was seen only a few times. The V and J genes are TRBV5-1 and TRBJ2-3; 11 bases line up with TRBD2. The V gene's germline CDR1 is SGHRS and CDR2 YFSETQ. This CDR3 spans 15 amino acids. V dropped 4 bases and J dropped 3; count of bases not matched to a gene: 4. CDR3 sequence: CASSRTSGYTDTQYF. For the CDR3, the DNA is TGCGCCAGCAGCCGGACTAGCGGGTATACAGATACGCAGTATTTT.

This clonotype was seen a few times. V is TRBV6-2 or TRBV6-3 and J is TRBJ2-5; D not certain. The V end lost 0 bases, the J end lost 3 bases, and 8 bases lay between the germline ends. The CDR3 contains 14 residues. From germline, CDR1 is MNHEY and CDR2 SVGEGT. The chain's CDR3 is CASSYSRIKETQYF. CDR3 nucleotides: TGTGCCAGCAGTTACTCTCGGATAAAAGAGACCCAGTACTTC.

This clonotype was recorded many times. The J gene is TRBJ2-7, the V gene TRBV28; D may match TRBD1 or TRBD2 (5 bases each). The CDR3 sequence is 15 residues long. Trimming cost V 7 bases and J 6 bases, with 22 bases left between them. The V gene's germline CDR1 is MDHEN and CDR2 SYDVKM. The CDR3 region has the DNA TGTGCCAGCACCCCGGGGACGGGGCTTTCTGGCGAGCAGTACTTC. It specifies CASTPGTGLSGEQYF.

In its sample, this clonotype was seen a few times. This chain links TRBV18 with TRBJ1-1, with no clear D. The CDR3 consists of 13 residues. Trimming took 3 bases from V and 0 from J, leaving 5 bases between them. Germline V gene sequence: CDR1 KGHSH, CDR2 LQKENI. DNA for the CDR3: TGTGCCAGCTCACCCCTCTTGAACACTGAAGCTTTCTTT. It yields the protein CASSPLLNTEAFF.

J is TRBJ2-7 and V is TRBV4-3; TRBD2 matches 14 bases. The CDR3 totals 17 residues. The V and J ends lost 2 bases and 3 bases, in that order; junction bases with no gene match: 6. Germline V gives CDR1 LGHNA, CDR2 YSLEER. This CDR3 is CASSQRTSGRNIYEQYF. CDR3 nucleotide sequence: TGCGCCAGCAGCCAAAGGACTAGCGGGAGGAACATCTACGAGCAGTACTTC.

This clonotype was counted many times. The chain employs TRBV6-6 and TRBJ1-2; D is ambiguous. The CDR3 covers 14 residues. V dropped 6 bases and J dropped 4 bases, with 15 bases sitting between them. Germline loops: CDR1 MNHNY, CDR2 SVGAGI (reference sequence). This CDR3 reads CASRALGQRYGYTF. The CDR3 nucleotides are TGTGCCAGCAGAGCCCTGGGCCAGCGCTATGGCTACACCTTC.

In its sample, this clonotype was seen a few times. This rearrangement joins TRBV4-3 to TRBJ2-7; D is ambiguous. The ends were cut back, 5 bases at V and 0 bases at J, with 14 bases in the middle. The CDR3 length is 15 residues. Germline V gene lookup returns CDR1 LGHNA and CDR2 YSLEER. The CDR3 nucleotides are TGCGCCAGCAGCTTAGATAGGTACCCCTCCTACGAGCAGTACTTC. It yields the protein CASSLDRYPSYEQYF.

This clonotype was recorded many times. CDR3 sequence (DNA): TGTGCCAGCAGCCACACAGGGGCTGAGCAGTTCTTC. It yields the protein CASSHTGAEQFF. The V and J genes are TRBV3-1 and TRBJ2-1; TRBD1 aligns across 7 bases. V dropped 3 bases and J dropped 9; count of bases not matched to a gene: 2. This CDR3 has 12 amino acids. Germline CDR1 is LGHDT and CDR2 is YNNKEL (reference sequence).

The gene calls are TRBV4-3 and TRBJ2-3; the D is unclear. Trimming shortened V by 1 base and J by 5 bases, and 4 bases separated the two germline ends. The CDR3 contains 12 residues. The germline V gene encodes CDR1 LGHNA and CDR2 YSLEER. DNA for the CDR3: TGCGCCAGCAGCCAAGGAGGAGATACGCAGTATTTT. This translates into CASSQGGDTQYF.

CDR3: CASSYSNGRANVLTF. Here the CDR3 DNA reads TGTGCCAGCAGTTACTCGAACGGGAGGGCCAACGTCCTGACTTTC. The rearrangement uses TRBV6-5 and TRBJ2-6; tentative D call: TRBD2 (5 bases). Germline CDR1 is MNHEY and CDR2 is SVGAGI. The CDR3 spans 15 residues. Trimming removed 0 bases at V and 5 bases at J, with 8 bases between.

This sequence joins TRBV28 and TRBJ2-5, with TRBD2 identical over 7 bases. The germline CDR1 and CDR2 sequences are MDHEN and SYDVKM. The length of the CDR3 is 16 residues. Trimming took 1 base from V and 5 from J; bases not matched to a gene: 10. The DNA for the CDR3 is TGTGCCAGCAGTTTATACGCTAGCGGAGCCGAGGAGACCCAGTACTTC. This codes for CASSLYASGAEETQYF.

This clonotype came up a few times. The chain links TRBV6-1 to TRBJ2-1, with D hard to call. Per the germline V gene, CDR1 is MNHNS and CDR2 is SASEGT. V was shortened by 6 bases and J by 4 bases, with 16 bases between the two germline ends. The CDR3 length is 15 residues. CDR3 sequence (DNA): TGTGCCAGCAGCCCTCGGTTCGCCGTTTACAATGAGCAGTTCTTC. Protein product: CASSPRFAVYNEQFF.